Below are 28 T cell receptor beta chains sequenced from a single sample in a study of blood T cell repertoires in COVID-19. Method: immunoSEQ multiplex PCR; TCRdb's copy keeps in-frame clones and lacks some. The sample lists some 150,000 clones, approximately 81% occurring once. The sequencing sample was made of peripheral blood. These receptor sequences come from a man between 35 and 55 years old with acute or convalescent COVID-19.

V gene TRBV12-2 combines with J gene TRBJ1-1; TRBD1 was called by the table and not checked on the DNA. TRBV12-2 is given as a pseudogene. CDR3 size: 14 residues. CDR3 DNA: TGTGCAAGTCGCGACACAGGGGTGGGCACTGAAGCTTTCTTT. Its translation: CASRDTGVGTEAFF.

This clone occurred once. This chain joins TRBV6-5 and TRBJ2-7; tentative D call: TRBD1 (6 bases). The ends were cut back, 6 bases at V and 0 bases at J, with 12 bases in the middle. Germline-derived CDR1 and CDR2 are MNHEY and SVGAGI. There are 14 residues in the CDR3. CDR3 sequence reads: CASRPDSSSYEQYF. The CDR3 nucleotides read TGTGCCAGCAGACCGGACAGCAGCTCCTACGAGCAGTACTTC.

J is TRBJ1-1 and V is TRBV6-5; D perhaps matches TRBD1 (6 bases). In germline, CDR1 is MNHEY, CDR2 SVGAGI. The CDR3 loop spans 12 amino acids. The V gene lost 4 bases and the J gene lost 11 bases, with 14 bases spanning the gap. This chain's CDR3 is CASSFVGGRAFF. The CDR3 DNA sequence: TGTGCCAGCAGTTTCGTAGGGGGACGGGCTTTCTTT.

The chain couples TRBV3-1 (or the pseudogene TRBV3-2) to TRBJ2-7; D may be TRBD1 (6 bases). The CDR3 has 14 residues. Trimming shortened V by 0 bases and J by 4 bases, and 10 bases separated the two germline ends. CDR1 is LGHDT and CDR2 is YNNKEL in the germline V gene (reference sequence). The chain's CDR3 is CASSQEQGMYEQYF. DNA of the CDR3: TGTGCCAGCAGCCAAGAGCAGGGGATGTACGAGCAGTACTTC.

The rearrangement joins TRBV5-5 to TRBJ1-1; D is unclear. The V end was cut by 2 bases, the J end by 9 bases, with 11 bases between. This CDR3 comprises 12 residues. Germline CDR1 and CDR2: SGHKS and YYEKEE (reference sequence). In nucleotides, the CDR3 is TGTGCCAGCAGCTTCGGGTCAAGTCAAGCTTTCTTT. Amino acids: CASSFGSSQAFF.

CDR3 sequence reads: CASSEYGGSSYNEQFF. DNA of the CDR3: TGTGCCAGCAGCGAATACGGGGGTTCCTCCTACAATGAGCAGTTCTTC. This sequence joins TRBV7-8 and TRBJ2-1; the D gene is possibly TRBD2 (6 bases). Trimming removed 5 bases from V and 0 bases from J, with 14 bases in between. Germline lookup yields CDR1 SGHVS and CDR2 FQNEAQ. This CDR3 is built from 16 residues. Full variable domain (missing parts from reference TRBV7-8 and TRBJ2-1): GAGVSQSPRYKVAKRGQDVALRCDPISGHVSLFWYQQALGQGPEFLTYFQNEAQLDKSGLPSDRFFAERPEGSVSTLKIQRTQQEDSAVYLCASSEYGGSSYNEQFFGPGTRLTVL.

This clone was seen once. V gene TRBV7-8 combines with J gene TRBJ1-1; TRBD1 aligns across 7 bases. CDR1 and CDR2 (germline): SGHVS, FQNEAQ. The CDR3 length is 15 residues. V was pared by 5 bases and J by 0 bases, with 6 bases of the junction left unmatched. CDR3 sequence (DNA): TGTGCCAGCAGCCCTGCAGGGGGTATGAACACTGAAGCTTTCTTT. Encoded protein: CASSPAGGMNTEAFF.

This sequence joins TRBV3-1 (or the pseudogene TRBV3-2) and TRBJ2-3; tentative D call: TRBD1 (5 bases). The CDR3 is 17 amino acids. From germline, CDR1 is LGHDT and CDR2 YNNKEL (reference sequence). Trimming pared 1 base from V and 2 bases from J, leaving 16 bases between. CDR3 in amino acids: CASSQGNSGLPTDTQYF. In nucleotides, the CDR3 is TGTGCCAGCAGCCAAGGAAATTCAGGGCTCCCCACAGATACGCAGTATTTT.

Written as DNA, the CDR3 is TGTGCCAGCAGTCGAGAGATGAACACTGAAGCTTTCTTT. Its translation: CASSREMNTEAFF. This chain joins TRBV12-3 or TRBV12-4 and TRBJ1-1; D gene ambiguous. The germline V and J ends were trimmed by 5 bases and 0 bases, with 7 bases remaining between them. This CDR3 contains 13 residues.

The genes are TRBV5-8 and TRBJ2-1, with 16 bases that match TRBD2. Losses at the gene ends were 4 bases for V and 8 bases for J; bases not matched to a gene: 15. CDR3 length equals 19 residues. Germline values: CDR1 SGHTS, CDR2 YDEGEE. The CDR3 region is CASSKGTSGGAIIDDEQFF. DNA of the CDR3: TGTGCCAGCAGCAAGGGGACTAGCGGGGGGGCGATTATTGACGATGAGCAGTTCTTC.

The J gene is TRBJ2-7, the V gene TRBV9; tentatively, D is TRBD1 (6 bases). The germline V gene has CDR1 SGDLS and CDR2 YYNGEE. V lost 3 bases and J lost 1, with 8 bases in between. This CDR3 contains 13 residues. The CDR3 reads CASSGQDSYEQYF. CDR3 bases: TGTGCCAGCAGCGGACAGGATTCCTACGAGCAGTACTTC.

The CDR3 spells CASSEIRGRAYEQYF. In DNA, the CDR3 is TGTGCCAGCAGTGAGATTCGTGGCAGGGCCTACGAGCAGTACTTC. The V gene is TRBV2, the J gene TRBJ2-7; the D gene is possibly TRBD1 (5 bases). Trimming stripped 3 bases from V and 2 bases from J, with 14 bases between. CDR3 length equals 15 residues. Germline loops: CDR1 SNHLY, CDR2 FYNNEI.

CDR3 nucleotides: TGTGCCAGCAGCCCCGGCGGCGGAATTTTTAGCAATCAGCCCCAGCATTTT. It encodes CASSPGGGIFSNQPQHF. The J gene is TRBJ1-5, the V gene TRBV7-8, with D unresolved. Trimming pared 5 bases from V and 0 bases from J, leaving 17 bases between. This CDR3 contains 17 residues. Germline V gene lookup returns CDR1 SGHVS and CDR2 FQNEAQ.

The CDR3 sequence is CATSRDRGRGKGYTF. Written as DNA, the CDR3 is TGTGCCACCAGCAGAGATCGGGGCAGGGGAAAGGGCTACACCTTC. V gene TRBV15 combines with J gene TRBJ1-2, with D maybe TRBD1 (6 bases). This CDR3 contains 15 residues. Germline CDR1 is LNHNV and CDR2 is YYDKDF (reference sequence). V shed 0 bases and J shed 8 bases, with 16 bases lying between them. The full variable domain, with the rest looked up from reference TRBV15 and TRBJ1-2, is DAMVIQNPRYQVTQFGKPVTLSCSQTLNHNVMYWYQQKSSQAPKLLFHYYDKDFNNEADTPDNFQSRRPNTSFCFLDIRSPGLGDTAMYLCATSRDRGRGKGYTFGSGTRLTVV.

V is TRBV6-5 and J is TRBJ1-2, with 10 bases fitting TRBD1. CDR1 is MNHEY, CDR2 SVGAGI, per germline. V lost 5 bases and J lost 7; bases outside the gene matches: 7. The CDR3 length is 14 residues. CDR3 region: CASSPRQGASGYTF. DNA for the CDR3: TGTGCCAGCAGTCCGAGACAGGGGGCCTCTGGCTACACCTTC.

This chain joins TRBV6-1 and TRBJ1-2; perhaps TRBD1 as D (6 bases). There are 15 residues in the CDR3. The V end was cut by 3 bases, the J end by 8 bases, with 19 bases between. Germline CDR1 is MNHNS and CDR2 is SASEGT. CDR3 DNA: TGTGCCAGCAGTGAGGGGGGGGCGCCTCTTTGGGGCTACACCTTC. Its protein is CASSEGGAPLWGYTF.

The chain is built from TRBV7-9 and TRBJ1-2; 7 bases map to TRBD1. Germline V gene lookup returns CDR1 SEHNR and CDR2 FQNEAQ (reference sequence). There are 13 residues in the CDR3. V gave up 6 bases and J gave up 2 bases; unmatched junction bases: 3. CDR3 sequence: CASSPQGNYGYTF. The CDR3 region has the DNA TGTGCCAGCAGTCCACAGGGGAACTATGGCTACACCTTC.

Worth noting for this clone: Other DNA sequences in the same sample also yield this CDR3. The chain recombines TRBV7-6 with TRBJ1-1; possibly TRBD1 for D (5 bases). There are 15 residues in the CDR3. Trimming took off 2 bases at V and 0 bases at J, with 10 bases between the two ends. Germline-derived CDR1 and CDR2 are SGHVS and FNYEAQ. CDR3 residues: CASSLSGEMNTEAFF. CDR3 in DNA: TGTGCCAGCAGCTTATCGGGGGAGATGAACACTGAAGCTTTCTTT.

With respect to this clone: The junction differs from germline at one of its ends, possibly a read error. Written as DNA, the CDR3 is TGCGCCAGCAGTGCCACCGGGACAGGACAAGGGACCCAGTACTTC. Protein sequence: CASSATGTGQGTQYF. The chain is built from TRBV10-1 and TRBJ2-5; 8 bases fit TRBD1. This CDR3 is 15 amino acids long. Germline CDR1 reads WNHNN; CDR2 reads SYGVQD (reference sequence).

In this sample, this clone turned up a few times. The J gene is TRBJ1-2, the V gene TRBV27; TRBD1 matches at 9 bases. Germline assignment: CDR1 MNHEY and CDR2 SMNVEV (reference sequence). The CDR3 sequence is 15 residues long. J was trimmed by 4 bases and V by 3 bases; bases with no gene match: 6. The CDR3 loop reads CASSFSTGGGYGYTF. The CDR3 DNA sequence: TGTGCCAGCAGTTTCTCCACAGGGGGCGGCTATGGCTACACCTTC.

The chain recombines TRBV29-1 with TRBJ1-2; no clear D gene. Trimming stripped 3 bases from V and 8 bases from J, with 13 bases between. This CDR3 has 12 amino acids. Germline lookup yields CDR1 SQVTM and CDR2 ANQGSEA. The CDR3 sequence: CSVDRSLRGYTF. For the CDR3, the DNA is TGCAGCGTTGATAGGAGCCTTCGGGGCTACACCTTC.

This rearrangement joins TRBV10-3 to TRBJ2-5, with D perhaps TRBD2 (6 bases). V was clipped by 3 bases and J by 5 bases, with 13 bases between them. The CDR3 is 14 amino acids. Germline V gene data show CDR1 as ENHRY and CDR2 as SYGVKD. The CDR3 spells CAISDPAGRETQYF. CDR3 in DNA: TGTGCCATCAGTGATCCAGCGGGTCGGGAGACCCAGTACTTC.

This clone has only a few counts. J is TRBJ1-1 and V is TRBV2, with D perhaps TRBD1 (5 bases). V was pared by 9 bases and J by 5 bases, with 16 bases between. The CDR3 is 13 residues long. Germline lookup yields CDR1 SNHLY and CDR2 FYNNEI. The CDR3 loop reads CARQGSHKTEAFF. The CDR3 DNA is TGTGCCAGGCAGGGTTCGCATAAAACTGAAGCTTTCTTT.

The gene calls are TRBV19 and TRBJ1-2; 7 positions match TRBD1. The J segment lost 4 bases and the V segment lost 7 bases, leaving 6 bases of the junction unmatched. The CDR3 covers 13 residues. In germline, CDR1 is LNHDA, CDR2 SQIVND (reference sequence). The CDR3 here is CASTETGTYGYTF. The DNA for the CDR3 is TGTGCCAGTACCGAGACAGGGACCTATGGCTACACCTTC. Drawing the rest from reference TRBV19 and TRBJ1-2, the complete variable domain is DGGITQSPKYLFRKEGQNVTLSCEQNLNHDAMYWYRQDPGQGLRLIYYSQIVNDFQKGDIAEGYSVSREKKESFPLTVTSAQKNPTAFYLCASTETGTYGYTFGSGTRLTVV.

This chain joins TRBV5-1 and TRBJ1-1; no reliable D call. V was trimmed by 0 bases and J by 3 bases, leaving 6 bases between them. CDR3 size: 13 residues. CDR1 is SGHRS and CDR2 is YFSETQ in the germline V gene. The CDR3 nucleotides read TGCGCCAGCAGCTTGGCGGTGGACACTGAAGCTTTCTTT. This codes for CASSLAVDTEAFF. Complete variable domain (other parts from reference TRBV5-1 and TRBJ1-1): KAGVTQTPRYLIKTRGQQVTLSCSPISGHRSVSWYQQTPGQGLQFLFEYFSETQRNKGNFPGRFSGRQFSNSRSEMNVSTLELGDSALYLCASSLAVDTEAFFGQGTRLTVV.

The CDR3 spells CASAGGLNTGELFF. The CDR3 DNA reads as TGTGCCAGCGCAGGTGGGCTGAACACCGGGGAGCTGTTTTTT. V gene TRBV9 combines with J gene TRBJ2-2; D is undetermined. Trimming shortened V by 7 bases and J by 1 base, and 11 bases separated the two germline ends. This CDR3 has 14 amino acids. In germline, CDR1 is SGDLS, CDR2 YYNGEE.

The chain carries TRBV12-3 or TRBV12-4 and TRBJ1-1, with D hard to call. V dropped 3 bases and J dropped 2 bases, with 4 bases sitting between them. The CDR3 runs to 12 residues. The DNA for the CDR3 is TGTGCCAGCAGTTTCCCTAACACTGAAGCTTTCTTT. Translating gives CASSFPNTEAFF.

V usage is TRBV15 and J usage is TRBJ1-1; tentative D call: TRBD1 (5 bases). The germline V gene encodes CDR1 LNHNV and CDR2 YYDKDF (reference sequence). V was trimmed by 0 bases and J by 7 bases, leaving 12 bases between them. CDR3 length: 14 amino acids. The CDR3: CATSRDPRVFEAFF. CDR3 in DNA: TGTGCCACCAGCAGAGATCCCAGGGTCTTTGAAGCTTTCTTT.